A selection of T cell receptor beta chains follows, all from one sample in a study of cytomegalovirus exposure and HLA in healthy donors. Some clones are missing from TCRdb's copy, which holds only in-frame ones; the method was immunoSEQ multiplex PCR. The sample data list around 53,000 clones. Sequenced sample: PBMCs. Receptor source: a man in his late teens or twenties in good health and CMV-seropositive. Each CDR3 is given with its conserved first and last residue. The order of the fields is J gene, D gene, V gene, CDR3 protein, CDR3 DNA. A D gene is named only where the DNA matches it firmly.

>TRBJ2-4|-|TRBV6-5
CASREQSSNIQYF
TGTGCCAGCCGGGAACAGTCTTCAAACATTCAGTACTTC
>TRBJ1-4|-|TRBV9
CASSPLAEREKLFF
TGTGCCAGCAGCCCCCTGGCCGAGCGGGAAAAACTGTTTTTT
>TRBJ2-5|TRBD1|TRBV5-1
CASRSTGGETQYF
TGCGCCAGCAGGTCGACAGGGGGTGAGACCCAGTACTTC
>TRBJ1-2|TRBD1|TRBV19
CASQDRRSSIANYGYTF
TGTGCCAGTCAGGACAGGAGAAGCTCTATAGCTAACTATGGCTACACCTTC
>TRBJ2-1|TRBD2|TRBV10-1
CASSGRARGMRFF
TGCGCCAGTAGCGGGAGGGCGCGGGGAATGCGGTTCTTC
>TRBJ1-1|-|TRBV19
CASSLQGPNEAFF
TGTGCCAGTAGTTTACAGGGACCGAATGAAGCTTTCTTT
>TRBJ1-2|TRBD1|TRBV5-4
CASSLIGQALGYGYTF
TGTGCCAGCAGCTTAATCGGACAGGCGTTGGGCTATGGCTACACCTTC
>TRBJ2-7|-|TRBV5-1
CASSWDTPYEQYF
TGCGCCAGCAGCTGGGACACTCCCTACGAGCAGTACTTC
>TRBJ2-7|-|TRBV5-1
CASSLVRVTDEQYF
TGCGCCAGCAGCTTGGTACGGGTTACGGACGAGCAGTACTTC
>TRBJ2-3|TRBD2|TRBV7-3
CASSLQAGAADTQYF
TGTGCCAGCAGCTTACAAGCGGGAGCCGCAGATACGCAGTATTTT
>TRBJ2-2|TRBD2|TRBV11-2
CASSFRPFGGSYTGELFF
TGTGCCAGCAGCTTCCGTCCGTTTGGCGGGAGTTACACCGGGGAGCTGTTTTTT
>TRBJ1-4|TRBD1|TRBV4-1
CASSDSGTELFF
TGCGCCAGCAGCGACTCCGGGACAGAACTGTTTTTT
>TRBJ1-3|-|TRBV9
CASTAAHSGNTIYF
TGTGCCAGCACGGCAGCGCACTCTGGAAACACCATATATTTT
>TRBJ2-3|TRBD1|TRBV19
CASSISGQGTDTQYF
TGTGCCAGTAGTATATCGGGACAGGGCACAGATACGCAGTATTTT
>TRBJ2-1|-|TRBV5-4
CASSLGGNEQFF
TGTGCCAGCAGCCTCGGGGGCAATGAGCAGTTCTTC
>TRBJ1-1|TRBD1|TRBV6-1
CASSFPGQGLQAFF
TGTGCCAGCAGTTTTCCGGGACAGGGCCTCCAAGCTTTCTTT
>TRBJ2-3|-|TRBV30
CAWSDSSTDTQYF
TGTGCCTGGAGTGACTCTAGCACAGATACGCAGTATTTT
>TRBJ1-1|TRBD1|TRBV2
CASRGQLNTEAFF
TGTGCCAGCAGGGGACAGTTGAACACTGAAGCTTTCTTT
>TRBJ2-1|-|TRBV6-4
CATRSVGRGGVDEQFF
TGTGCCACCCGTTCGGTTGGCAGGGGAGGGGTTGATGAGCAGTTCTTC
>TRBJ2-1|TRBD1|TRBV5-1
CASSEGAYEQFF
TGCGCCAGCAGCGAGGGGGCTTATGAGCAGTTCTTC
>TRBJ1-4|-|TRBV19
CASSTGRDYEKLFF
TGTGCCAGTAGTACCGGGAGAGATTATGAAAAACTGTTTTTT
>TRBJ2-7|TRBD1|TRBV13
CASSLRTGGEQYF
TGTGCCAGCAGCTTAAGGACAGGCGGCGAGCAGTACTTC
>TRBJ2-3|TRBD2|TRBV7-3
CASSSRGLAGVDTQYF
TGTGCCAGCAGCTCCCGGGGACTAGCGGGAGTAGATACGCAGTATTTT
>TRBJ2-2|-|TRBV28
CASSLSRNTGELFF
TGTGCCAGCAGTTTAAGTAGAAACACCGGGGAGCTGTTTTTT
>TRBJ1-4|TRBD1|TRBV28
CASSSGTGGEKLFF
TGTGCCAGCAGTTCCGGGACAGGGGGCGAAAAACTGTTTTTT
>TRBJ1-6|-|TRBV5-1
CASSLVSENSPLHF
TGCGCCAGCAGCTTGGTTAGCGAAAATTCACCCCTCCACTTT
>TRBJ1-5|-|TRBV5-6
CASSIGQLHSNQPQHF
TGTGCCAGCAGCATTGGACAGCTCCATAGCAATCAGCCCCAGCATTTT
>TRBJ1-4|-|TRBV2
CASSRDRNEKLFF
TGTGCCAGCAGCCGCGACAGGAATGAAAAACTGTTTTTT
>TRBJ2-7|TRBD1|TRBV5-1
CASSLGGQGASYEQYF
TGCGCCAGCAGCTTGGGGGGGCAGGGGGCCTCCTACGAGCAGTACTTC
>TRBJ2-2|-|TRBV2
CASSVQTTNTGELFF
TGTGCCAGCAGTGTCCAAACTACCAACACCGGGGAGCTGTTTTTT
>TRBJ1-5|-|TRBV4-1
CASSQKYNQPQHF
TGCGCCAGCAGCCAAAAATACAATCAGCCCCAGCATTTT
>TRBJ2-5|TRBD1|TRBV5-6
CASSSTGVETQYF
TGTGCCAGCAGCTCAACAGGGGTGGAGACCCAGTACTTC
>TRBJ2-7|-|TRBV7-3
CASSLKGGDGYYEQYF
TGTGCCAGCAGCTTAAAAGGGGGGGACGGCTACTACGAGCAGTACTTC
>TRBJ1-2|TRBD1|TRBV28
CATGRDRVNYGYTF
TGTGCCACCGGAAGGGACAGGGTAAACTATGGCTACACCTTC
>TRBJ1-1|-|TRBV7-9
CASSHGQNTEAFF
TGTGCCAGCAGCCACGGACAGAACACTGAAGCTTTCTTT
>TRBJ1-1|TRBD1|TRBV13
CASSPPGQGSDTEAFF
TGTGCCAGCAGCCCTCCGGGACAGGGTAGTGACACTGAAGCTTTCTTT
>TRBJ1-1|-|TRBV5-6
CASSFGPTKGGTEAFF
TGTGCCAGCAGCTTCGGCCCTACAAAAGGGGGCACTGAAGCTTTCTTT
>TRBJ2-1|TRBD2|TRBV7-7
CASSISGRDNEQFF
TGTGCCAGCAGCATTAGCGGGAGAGACAATGAGCAGTTCTTC
>TRBJ1-4|-|TRBV18
CASSPAQGGEKLFF
TGTGCCAGCTCCCCAGCCCAGGGAGGTGAAAAACTGTTTTTT
>TRBJ1-4|-|TRBV15
CATSRDRGGIEKLFF
TGTGCCACCAGCAGAGATAGGGGGGGCATTGAAAAACTGTTTTTT
>TRBJ1-2|TRBD1|TRBV5-1
CASSPSQTGRYNYGYTF
TGCGCCAGCAGCCCCTCCCAGACAGGGCGATACAACTATGGCTACACCTTC